What follows is one T cell receptor (beta chain) and its context. This sample is drawn from a study of PD-L1 blockade in urothelial cancer. This CDR3 comprises 15 residues. CDR1 and CDR2 from the germline V gene are MNHEY and SMNVEV (reference sequence). Unmatched junction bases numbered 8, after V lost 4 bases and J lost 4 bases. The data were produced by immunoSEQ multiplex PCR, yet TCRdb's version contains in-frame clones alone and is incomplete. This sample yields roughly 87,000 clones, of which roughly nine tenths are seen a single time; 4.5% to 7% belongs to the top ten. This chain uses TRBV27 with TRBJ2-7, with TRBD2 identical over 9 bases. Source: PBMCs, taken around atezolizumab (anti-PD-L1) treatment. The sequence came from a woman aged 70-85 years with urothelial cancer. Here the CDR3 DNA reads TGTGCCAGCAGTTCCCTAGCGGGGTTTGGATACGAGCAGTACTTC. This translates into CASSSLAGFGYEQYF.